The 4 T cell receptor beta chains below were found in one sample sequenced in a study of regulatory T cells in long-lasting Graves disease (dated by TCRdb to 2020 to 2022). The time point tag for this specimen amounts to: newly diagnosed GD, antithyroid drugs for less than 3 months. For both TCR sequencing and RNA sequencing, RNA was extracted from PBMCs in TRIzol. Library preparation used multiplex PCR. Sequencing took place on an Illumina HiSeq 4000. To build TCR beta libraries, CDR3 regions were amplified by Arm-PCR using iRepertoire HTBI primers. In-frame beta chains were kept once TCRdb had trimmed the public reads at Q25 with fastp and called clones with MiXCR. Rows merge per CDR3 protein into single entries with the most common DNA and genes. Here the sample has 300,000 to 400,000 distinct CDR3 sequences; around 15% occur a single time. Together, the top ten hold approximately 30% of the sample.

The data were also submitted as part of a second study, on T cells in Graves' hyperthyroidism and ophthalmopathy.

Sequences were derived from peripheral blood mononuclear cells (PBMCs), sampled at new diagnosis, from a patient treated with antithyroid drugs. The receptors come from a man between 35 and 55 years old with Graves disease. Donor details come from another sample of the same person, matched by shared clones.

As for this clonotype: A much larger clone lies a single base off, so this may be a read error. The chain is built from TRBV7-9 and TRBJ2-3; D perhaps matches TRBD1 (7 bases). Germline V gene lookup returns CDR1 SEHNR and CDR2 FQNEAQ (reference sequence). V lost 3 bases and J lost 3, with 13 bases in between. The CDR3 is 15 residues long. CDR3: CASSFRRGRTDTQYF. CDR3 DNA sequence: TGTGCCAGCAGCTTCAGGAGGGGGCGGACAGATACGCAGTATTTT.

This clonotype showed up many times. The genes are TRBV5-4 and TRBJ2-7; D is perhaps TRBD1 (5 bases). The germline CDR1 and CDR2 sequences are SGHNT and YYREEE (reference sequence). The CDR3 loop spans 14 amino acids. V was trimmed by 1 base and J by 2 bases, leaving 10 bases between them. The CDR3 coding sequence is TGTGCCAGCAGCTTGCCAGGGAAAACCTACGAGCAGTACTTC. The encoded protein is CASSLPGKTYEQYF. Full variable domain (missing parts from reference TRBV5-4 and TRBJ2-7): ETGVTQSPTHLIKTRGQQVTLRCSSQSGHNTVSWYQQALGQGPQFIFQYYREEENGRGNFPPRFSGLQFPNYSSELNVNALELDDSALYLCASSLPGKTYEQYFGPGTRLTVT.

The V and J genes are TRBV7-9 and TRBJ1-4, with D possibly matching TRBD1 (6 bases). The germline V and J ends were trimmed by 1 base and 6 bases, with 12 bases remaining between them. The CDR3 consists of 15 residues. The V gene's germline CDR1 is SEHNR and CDR2 FQNEAQ (reference sequence). The CDR3 region is CASSLGGGVDEKLFF. In DNA form, the CDR3 reads TGTGCCAGCAGCTTAGGTGGGGGCGTAGATGAAAAACTGTTTTTT.

The rearrangement uses TRBV24-1 and TRBJ1-1, with D unresolved. Germline V gene data show CDR1 as KGHDR and CDR2 as SFDVKD. Trimming left V 3 bases short and J 1 base short, with 5 bases between. There are 13 residues in the CDR3. CDR3 sequence: CATSDGPNTEAFF. CDR3 nucleotide sequence: TGTGCCACCAGTGATGGACCGAACACTGAAGCTTTCTTT.